Listed here are 19 T cell receptor beta chains from one sample, sequenced in a study of CD8 T cells in Susac syndrome. The authors reverse transcribed about 0.5 to 1 ug RNA with random hexamers. TCRdb recomputed calls from the immunoSEQ multiplex PCR reads with MiXCR, one row per CDR3 protein. The repertoire holds 110,000 or so distinct CDR3 sequences, with around 94% as singletons. Sequencing was done on a sample of CD4+ T cells from PBMCs. The source is a human donor with multiple sclerosis.

This clonotype was counted once. The chain carries TRBV29-1 and TRBJ2-3, with D perhaps matching TRBD2 (7 bases). The V end was cut by 7 bases, the J end by 14 bases, with 19 bases between. The length of the CDR3 is 11 residues. CDR1 is SQVTM and CDR2 is ANQGSEA in the germline V gene. The chain's CDR3 is CSAERGGRLYF. In nucleotides, the CDR3 is TGCAGCGCCGAAAGGGGGGGGCGCCTGTATTTT.

The V gene is TRBV7-2, the J gene TRBJ2-3; D gene unclear. The germline V gene has CDR1 SGHTA and CDR2 FQGNSA. Trimming shortened V by 5 bases and J by 6 bases, and 9 bases separated the two germline ends. The CDR3 spans 12 residues. The DNA for the CDR3 is TGTGCCAGCAGCAACCCGGAGGATACGCAGTATTTT. It translates to CASSNPEDTQYF.

The CDR3 loop is CSADRGEHQPQHF. CDR3 DNA sequence: TGCAGTGCCGACAGGGGAGAGCATCAGCCCCAGCATTTT. The chain joins TRBV20-1 to TRBJ1-5; TRBD1 matches 8 bases. Trimming took 6 bases from V and 5 from J; bases not matched to a gene: 6. The CDR3 runs to 13 residues. Germline-derived CDR1 and CDR2 are DFQATT and SNEGSKA (reference sequence).

The chain is built from TRBV7-8 and TRBJ1-2, with 7 nucleotides matching TRBD1. The CDR3 totals 14 residues. Trimming removed 5 bases from V and 4 bases from J; junction bases left unmatched: 7. The germline V gene has CDR1 SGHVS and CDR2 FQNEAQ. The CDR3 DNA follows: TGTGCCAGCAGCCCGGGACAGATCGTCTATGGCTACACCTTC. Protein: CASSPGQIVYGYTF. The whole variable domain, filled in from reference TRBV7-8 and TRBJ1-2, reads GAGVSQSPRYKVAKRGQDVALRCDPISGHVSLFWYQQALGQGPEFLTYFQNEAQLDKSGLPSDRFFAERPEGSVSTLKIQRTQQEDSAVYLCASSPGQIVYGYTFGSGTRLTVV.

This clonotype occurred once. This chain uses TRBV19 with TRBJ2-7; 9 bases fit TRBD1. Trimming took 6 bases from V and 1 from J; bases not matched to a gene: 7. Germline CDR1 LNHDA, CDR2 SQIVND (reference sequence). This CDR3 contains 15 residues. The CDR3 loop reads CASSVQGAHSYEQYF. For the CDR3, the DNA is TGTGCCAGTAGCGTACAGGGGGCGCATTCCTACGAGCAGTACTTC. Using reference TRBV19 and TRBJ2-7 for the parts outside the CDR3, the full variable domain is DGGITQSPKYLFRKEGQNVTLSCEQNLNHDAMYWYRQDPGQGLRLIYYSQIVNDFQKGDIAEGYSVSREKKESFPLTVTSAQKNPTAFYLCASSVQGAHSYEQYFGPGTRLTVT.

This chain joins TRBV12-3 or TRBV12-4 and TRBJ2-1, with TRBD2 matching over 8 bases. V dropped 5 bases and J dropped 4; count of bases not matched to a gene: 13. CDR3 length equals 17 residues. The CDR3 sequence is CASSPRAGGLRYNEQFF. Written as DNA, the CDR3 is TGTGCCAGCAGTCCCCGGGCGGGGGGTCTTCGATACAATGAGCAGTTCTTC.

DNA for the CDR3: TGTGCCAGCTCACTCCCCCTGGGGAACACTGAAGCTTTCTTT. Protein: CASSLPLGNTEAFF. The gene calls are TRBV18 and TRBJ1-1; D call uncertain. CDR1 KGHSH and CDR2 LQKENI come from the germline V gene. The CDR3 is made up of 14 amino acids. Deletions cut 4 bases from V and 1 base from J, with 10 bases between.

The chain recombines TRBV27 with TRBJ1-5; D is possibly TRBD1 (6 bases). The CDR3 runs to 14 residues. CDR1 is MNHEY and CDR2 is SMNVEV in the germline V gene (reference sequence). V was clipped by 3 bases and J by 7 bases, with 13 bases between them. DNA of the CDR3: TGTGCCAGCAGTTTTTGGGGGCCGGGGCAGCCCCAGCATTTT. Its protein product is CASSFWGPGQPQHF.

This rearrangement joins TRBV2 to TRBJ1-2; D might be TRBD1 (6 bases). Looked up from germline, CDR1 is SNHLY and CDR2 is FYNNEI. V shed 7 bases and J shed 6 bases, with 18 bases lying between them. CDR3 length equals 14 residues. The CDR3 nucleotides are TGTGCCAGCAACCCAGGCGGGGGGCGGGATGGCTACACCTTC. Translation: CASNPGGGRDGYTF.

This clonotype showed up just once. V is TRBV12-3 or TRBV12-4 and J is TRBJ2-1; 8 bases match TRBD1. The CDR3 contains 13 residues. V shed 3 bases, J shed 14 bases, and the junction held 9 bases outside the gene matches. The CDR3 DNA is TGTGCCAGCAGTTTGGTTTTCAGGGGGCCTAAGTTCTTC. Protein: CASSLVFRGPKFF.

The chain carries TRBV29-1 and TRBJ2-7, with D possibly TRBD1 on 6 matching bases. The CDR3 is 12 amino acids. Trimming left V 7 bases short and J 4 bases short, with 14 bases between. Germline V gene sequence: CDR1 SQVTM, CDR2 ANQGSEA. The CDR3 is CSGGTTHYEQYF. The CDR3, as DNA: TGCAGCGGGGGGACAACTCATTACGAGCAGTACTTC.

The chain has TRBV2 and TRBJ1-6; the D is unclear. Trimming removed 5 bases from V and 12 bases from J, with 8 bases in between. Germline V gene data show CDR1 as SNHLY and CDR2 as FYNNEI. The CDR3 spans 11 residues. In DNA form, the CDR3 reads TGTGCCAGCAGTCTACAGATACCCCTCCACTTT. Its protein is CASSLQIPLHF.

This clonotype was picked up one time. V usage is TRBV6-6 and J usage is TRBJ1-3, with no clear D. CDR3 length: 15 amino acids. Germline V gene data show CDR1 as MNHNY and CDR2 as SVGAGI (reference sequence). Trimming cost V 10 bases and J 0 bases, with 16 bases left between them. CDR3: CATLLGPYSGNTIYF. Written as DNA, the CDR3 is TGTGCCACCCTCCTTGGCCCCTACTCTGGAAACACCATATATTTT.

This clonotype was recorded once. The J gene is TRBJ2-1, the V gene TRBV6-5, with 8 bases that match TRBD2. V lost 1 base, J lost 9 bases, and 14 bases stayed unmatched. CDR1 is MNHEY, CDR2 SVGAGI, per germline. CDR3 length: 17 amino acids. Here the CDR3 DNA reads TGTGCCAGCAGTTACTTTCGGAAAGCGGGGGACCCGGGTGAGCAGTTCTTC. Amino acids: CASSYFRKAGDPGEQFF.

The chain joins TRBV12-3 or TRBV12-4 to TRBJ1-6, with TRBD1 matching 7 bases. This CDR3 contains 15 residues. V gave up 2 bases and J gave up 6 bases; unmatched junction bases: 4. The DNA for the CDR3 is TGTGCCAGCAGTTTAAAGGACAGGTCTAATTCACCCCTCCACTTT. This codes for CASSLKDRSNSPLHF.

V gene TRBV6-1 combines with J gene TRBJ1-2; D not resolved. CDR1 is MNHNS and CDR2 is SASEGT in the germline V gene. This CDR3 contains 13 residues. V was clipped by 8 bases and J by 4 bases, with 14 bases between them. The CDR3 region is CASVLADLYGYTF. Here the CDR3 DNA reads TGTGCCAGCGTCCTCGCAGACCTCTATGGCTACACCTTC.

This chain connects TRBV4-1 to TRBJ1-2; tentatively, D is TRBD1 (6 bases). Between the trimmed V and J ends, which lost 1 base and 3 bases, there was a span of 9 bases. Germline-derived CDR1 and CDR2 are MGHRA and YSYEKL. The length of the CDR3 is 14 residues. The CDR3 here is CASSQGWTDYGYTF. In DNA form, the CDR3 reads TGCGCCAGCAGCCAAGGTTGGACAGACTATGGCTACACCTTC.

V and J are TRBV4-2 and TRBJ2-7; D might be TRBD2 (6 bases). Germline V lookup: CDR1 LGHNA, CDR2 YNFKEQ. Trimming took 1 base from V and 3 from J, leaving 13 bases between them. This CDR3 comprises 15 residues. Here the CDR3 DNA reads TGTGCCAGCAGCCAAGTAACGGGGGACGGCTACGAGCAGTACTTC. This translates into CASSQVTGDGYEQYF.

V is TRBV6-4 and J is TRBJ2-5; no firm D call. Trimming removed 0 bases from V and 3 bases from J, with 5 bases in between. Germline V gene sequence: CDR1 MRHNA, CDR2 SNTAGT. The CDR3 has 13 residues. The CDR3 DNA reads as TGTGCCAGCAGTGACTCGGGTGAAGAGACCCAGTACTTC. It translates to CASSDSGEETQYF.